These 15 T cell receptor beta chains came from one sample sequenced in a study of cytomegalovirus exposure and HLA in healthy donors. This PCR relied on a set of 60 Vbeta primers and 13 Jbeta primers. Using immunoSEQ multiplex PCR, the repertoire was profiled, and TCRdb retains in-frame clones only, with some absent. The repertoire holds 150,000 to 200,000 clones, with approximately 84% as singletons. Specimen: PBMCs. Every receptor here comes from a man over 45 in good health and CMV-seropositive.

The chain links TRBV19 to TRBJ2-1; 9 bases align to TRBD1. The CDR3 runs 15 residues. After removal of 3 bases from V and 10 bases from J, the junction contained 10 bases not matched to a gene. The germline CDR1 and CDR2 sequences are LNHDA and SQIVND (reference sequence). Here the CDR3 reads CASSIGGTGTREQFF. The CDR3 DNA reads TGTGCCAGTAGTATCGGGGGGACAGGGACCAGGGAGCAGTTCTTC.

This clone has just one count. The J gene is TRBJ2-1, the V gene TRBV6-5, with D possibly matching TRBD2 (5 bases). The length of the CDR3 is 16 residues. Trimming took off 0 bases at V and 9 bases at J, with 18 bases between the two ends. The germline V gene encodes CDR1 MNHEY and CDR2 SVGAGI. As DNA, the CDR3 is TGTGCCAGCAGTTACTCGTTTCTAGCTGGGAACAGTGAGCAGTTCTTC. Its translation is CASSYSFLAGNSEQFF.

V gene TRBV5-1 combines with J gene TRBJ1-6; TRBD1 might be the D (6 bases). Germline V gene lookup returns CDR1 SGHRS and CDR2 YFSETQ. This CDR3 is built from 15 residues. Trimming cost V 3 bases and J 6 bases, with 13 bases left between them. DNA for the CDR3: TGCGCCAGCAGCTACTCACAGGGCTCTAATTCACCCCTCCACTTT. This codes for CASSYSQGSNSPLHF.

This clone was recorded once. V usage is TRBV7-8 and J usage is TRBJ2-1; 9 bases are shared with TRBD2. V shed 1 base, J shed 10 bases, and the junction held 14 bases outside the gene matches. Germline V gene lookup returns CDR1 SGHVS and CDR2 FQNEAQ. CDR3 length: 17 amino acids. The CDR3 coding sequence is TGTGCCAGCAGCTTAGTGCCTAGGACTAGCGCGAAACCCGAGCAGTTCTTC. This sequence encodes CASSLVPRTSAKPEQFF. The variable domain in full, completed from reference TRBV7-8 and TRBJ2-1, reads GAGVSQSPRYKVAKRGQDVALRCDPISGHVSLFWYQQALGQGPEFLTYFQNEAQLDKSGLPSDRFFAERPEGSVSTLKIQRTQQEDSAVYLCASSLVPRTSAKPEQFFGPGTRLTVL.

On this clone: Different DNA sequences within this sample yield the same CDR3. V is TRBV5-6 and J is TRBJ1-2; 8 nucleotides line up with TRBD1. There are 13 residues in the CDR3. V lost 0 bases, J lost 5 bases, and 0 bases stayed unmatched. Germline CDR1 is SGHDT and CDR2 is YYEEEE. The CDR3 spells CASSLDRGYGYTF. In nucleotides, the CDR3 is TGTGCCAGCAGCTTGGACAGGGGGTATGGCTACACCTTC.

J is TRBJ2-1 and V is TRBV15, with 9 bases matching TRBD2. Per germline, CDR1 LNHNV and CDR2 YYDKDF (reference sequence). J was trimmed by 7 bases and V by 0 bases; bases with no gene match: 16. The CDR3 runs to 19 residues. The CDR3 region has the DNA TGTGCCACCAGCAGAGATTATTTGCTGGCGGGAGGGCCGAGGAATGAGCAGTTCTTC. As protein: CATSRDYLLAGGPRNEQFF. The entire variable domain, with the rest obtained from reference TRBV15 and TRBJ2-1, is as follows: DAMVIQNPRYQVTQFGKPVTLSCSQTLNHNVMYWYQQKSSQAPKLLFHYYDKDFNNEADTPDNFQSRRPNTSFCFLDIRSPGLGDTAMYLCATSRDYLLAGGPRNEQFFGPGTRLTVL.

The CDR3 region is CASRIQRGPYEQYF. The CDR3 coding sequence is TGTGCCAGCAGGATCCAGCGGGGCCCCTACGAGCAGTACTTC. The chain recombines TRBV2 with TRBJ2-7; 7 bases line up with TRBD2. The CDR3 spans 14 residues. The V and J ends lost 6 bases and 2 bases, in that order; junction bases with no gene match: 7. Germline loops: CDR1 SNHLY, CDR2 FYNNEI.

This clone was seen just once. This rearrangement joins TRBV29-1 to TRBJ1-1, with 7 bases matching TRBD1. The J segment lost 0 bases and the V segment lost 4 bases, leaving 2 bases of the junction unmatched. This CDR3 contains 13 residues. Germline CDR1 reads SQVTM; CDR2 reads ANQGSEA. Written as DNA, the CDR3 is TGCAGCGTTGCCGGGACAGTGAACACTGAAGCTTTCTTT. Translating gives CSVAGTVNTEAFF. The variable domain in full, completed from reference TRBV29-1 and TRBJ1-1, reads SAVISQKPSRDICQRGTSLTIQCQVDSQVTMMFWYRQQPGQSLTLIATANQGSEATYESGFVIDKFPISRPNLTFSTLTVSNMSPEDSSIYLCSVAGTVNTEAFFGQGTRLTVV.

In nucleotides, the CDR3 is TGCAGCGGGGGGGACAGGGATTCACCCCTCCACTTT. As protein: CSGGDRDSPLHF. The chain joins TRBV29-1 to TRBJ1-6, with 9 bases lining up with TRBD1. The germline CDR1 and CDR2 sequences are SQVTM and ANQGSEA. CDR3 size: 12 residues. The junction had 3 bases not matched to a gene; V was cut back by 7 bases and J by 8 bases.

V and J are TRBV5-1 and TRBJ1-2; D not resolved. CDR3 size: 12 residues. CDR1 SGHRS and CDR2 YFSETQ come from the germline V gene. Trimming shortened V by 5 bases and J by 7 bases, and 12 bases separated the two germline ends. The CDR3 reads CASRVERGGYTF. The CDR3 coding sequence is TGCGCCAGCAGAGTAGAGCGGGGTGGCTACACCTTC.

The rearrangement uses TRBV7-3 and TRBJ1-1, with 7 bases matching TRBD1. The CDR3 sequence is 15 residues long. Losses at the gene ends were 4 bases for V and 5 bases for J; bases not matched to a gene: 10. Germline CDR1 reads SGHTA; CDR2 reads FQGTGA. CDR3 nucleotide sequence: TGTGCCAGCAGCTCAATAGGCAGGGGGAGGACTGAAGCTTTCTTT. Encoded protein: CASSSIGRGRTEAFF.

This clone was picked up one time. This chain uses TRBV27 with TRBJ1-2, with D possibly matching TRBD1 (6 bases). The ends were cut back, 2 bases at V and 12 bases at J, with 16 bases in the middle. The germline V gene has CDR1 MNHEY and CDR2 SMNVEV (reference sequence). The CDR3 length is 13 residues. DNA of the CDR3: TGTGCCAGCAGTTTACGGGGGGCGAGGGGCCACACCTTC. Its protein product is CASSLRGARGHTF.

The chain recombines TRBV5-1 with TRBJ1-1; D uncertain. This CDR3 spans 12 amino acids. The germline V gene has CDR1 SGHRS and CDR2 YFSETQ. The V gene lost 3 bases and the J gene lost 3 bases, with 6 bases spanning the gap. The CDR3 DNA reads TGCGCCAGCAGCTACGGGTACACTGAAGCTTTCTTT. Translating gives CASSYGYTEAFF.

The chain links TRBV2 to TRBJ2-3; TRBD1 agrees at 8 bases. Germline CDR1 is SNHLY and CDR2 is FYNNEI. Trimming removed 7 bases from V and 3 bases from J; junction bases left unmatched: 9. The CDR3 is 15 amino acids. The CDR3 DNA follows: TGTGCCAGCACTCCCGGGGACAGGCGGACAGATACGCAGTATTTT. This translates into CASTPGDRRTDTQYF.

The chain links TRBV6-1 to TRBJ2-4; 9 positions agree with TRBD2. From germline, CDR1 is MNHNS and CDR2 SASEGT. The CDR3 has 14 amino acids. With V trimmed by 5 bases and J by 7 bases, 6 bases remained unmatched. CDR3 in amino acids: CASSRLAGANIQYF. The CDR3 nucleotides are TGTGCCAGCAGTCGATTAGCGGGAGCGAACATTCAGTACTTC.